These 9 T cell receptor beta chains originate from one sample sequenced in a study of shared clonotypes between healthy human individuals. Clones were read by immunoSEQ multiplex PCR, and TCRdb kept only the in-frame ones, dropping some. The sample lists 2 million to 2.5 million clones; 90% to 95% were seen once. The sequencing input was naive CD4+ T cells sorted from blood. The subset is: CD45RA+ positively selected. The source of these receptors is a man aged 18 to 35 in good health.

The J gene is TRBJ2-3, the V gene TRBV21-1; the table gives TRBD2 as D, unverified against the DNA. TRBV21-1 is annotated as a pseudogene. The CDR3 sequence is 18 residues long. CDR3 in DNA: TGTGCCAGCAGCAAAGATTGGACGGGGAGGAGGTTCACAGATACGCAGTATTTT. It encodes CASSKDWTGRRFTDTQYF.

The chain is built from TRBV11-2 and TRBJ2-5; TRBD1 aligns across 7 bases. J was trimmed by 5 bases and V by 5 bases; bases with no gene match: 17. This CDR3 has 17 amino acids. The germline CDR1 and CDR2 sequences are SGHAT and FQNNGV. CDR3 loop: CASSRLSGRGQEETQYF. Here the CDR3 DNA reads TGTGCCAGCAGCAGACTTTCGGGAAGGGGGCAAGAGGAGACCCAGTACTTC. Combining the CDR3 with reference TRBV11-2 and TRBJ2-5 gives the whole variable domain EAGVAQSPRYKIIEKRQSVAFWCNPISGHATLYWYQQILGQGPKLLIQFQNNGVVDDSQLPKDRFSAERLKGVDSTLKIQPAKLEDSAVYLCASSRLSGRGQEETQYFGPGTRLLVL.

The chain recombines TRBV29-1 with TRBJ2-7; unclear D gene. CDR1 and CDR2 (germline): SQVTM, ANQGSEA. With 7 bases removed from V and 0 bases from J, the gap between germline ends came to 10 bases. The CDR3 length is 12 residues. As DNA, the CDR3 is TGCAGCGCCCTGGTGAGCTCCTACGAGCAGTACTTC. Translation gives CSALVSSYEQYF.

The chain combines TRBV30 with TRBJ1-1, with D uncertain. V lost 5 bases, J lost 1 base, and 8 bases lay in between. The CDR3 covers 12 residues. The germline CDR1 and CDR2 sequences are GTSNPN and SVGIG (reference sequence). The CDR3 nucleotides are TGTGCCTGGGTACAGAAGAACACTGAAGCTTTCTTT. Translating gives CAWVQKNTEAFF. Full variable domain (outside the CDR3, taken from reference TRBV30 and TRBJ1-1): SQTIHQWPATLVQPVGSPLSLECTVEGTSNPNLYWYRQAAGRGLQLLFYSVGIGQISSEVPQNLSASRPQDRQFILSSKKLLLSDSGFYLCAWVQKNTEAFFGQGTRLTVV.

This chain connects TRBV4-1 to TRBJ2-1; D unclear. Between the trimmed V and J ends, which lost 4 bases and 10 bases, there was a span of 17 bases. The CDR3 is 14 amino acids. Germline V gives CDR1 MGHRA, CDR2 YSYEKL. The CDR3 is CASSRTILEQEQFF. CDR3 coding DNA: TGCGCCAGCAGCCGCACGATATTGGAACAGGAGCAGTTCTTC.

This chain uses TRBV19 with TRBJ1-6, with a weak D call TRBD1 (6 bases). This CDR3 has 14 amino acids. The V and J ends lost 8 bases and 8 bases respectively, with 16 bases between them. The V gene's germline CDR1 is LNHDA and CDR2 SQIVND (reference sequence). This chain's CDR3 is CASEGGQGHSPLHF. In DNA, the CDR3 is TGTGCCAGTGAAGGGGGGCAGGGACATTCACCCCTCCACTTT. Combining the CDR3 with reference TRBV19 and TRBJ1-6 gives the whole variable domain DGGITQSPKYLFRKEGQNVTLSCEQNLNHDAMYWYRQDPGQGLRLIYYSQIVNDFQKGDIAEGYSVSREKKESFPLTVTSAQKNPTAFYLCASEGGQGHSPLHFGNGTRLTVT.

This chain connects TRBV5-4 to TRBJ2-2; TRBD2 is a possible D gene (7 bases). Between the trimmed V and J ends, which lost 3 bases and 0 bases, there was a span of 9 bases. In germline, CDR1 is SGHNT, CDR2 YYREEE (reference sequence). The length of the CDR3 is 15 residues. In DNA form, the CDR3 reads TGTGCCAGCAGCTGGGGGGGGCCGAACACCGGGGAGCTGTTTTTT. Translating it yields CASSWGGPNTGELFF.

The chain combines TRBV7-2 with TRBJ1-2; D is possibly TRBD1 (6 bases). The CDR3 consists of 16 residues. V was trimmed by 0 bases and J by 1 base, leaving 12 bases between them. Germline V gene lookup returns CDR1 SGHTA and CDR2 FQGNSA. CDR3 residues: CASSLAGGRSNYGYTF. CDR3 DNA sequence: TGTGCCAGCAGCTTAGCCGGGGGGCGAAGTAACTATGGCTACACCTTC. Filled out from reference TRBV7-2 and TRBJ1-2, the complete variable domain reads GAGVSQSPSNKVTEKGKDVELRCDPISGHTALYWYRQSLGQGLEFLIYFQGNSAPDKSGLPSDRFSAERTGGSVSTLTIQRTQQEDSAVYLCASSLAGGRSNYGYTFGSGTRLTVV.

J is TRBJ2-1 and V is TRBV5-1, with D tentatively TRBD1 or TRBD2 (5 bases each). The CDR3 totals 15 residues. Germline CDR1 reads SGHRS; CDR2 reads YFSETQ. Deletions cut 5 bases from V and 0 bases from J, with 12 bases between. This CDR3 is CASRVDTSSYNEQFF. CDR3 bases: TGCGCCAGCAGGGTGGACACTAGCTCCTACAATGAGCAGTTCTTC.